The clone carrying this TCR beta chain was observed at least ten times. Antigen: not known. These data belong to a study of neurological immune-mediated disorders. General observations from the study: Phylogenetic grouping put 18 of 34 multiple sclerosis patients' repertoires into one related-CDR3 cluster, a possible signature. CDR3 amino acid sequences of expanded clones were not shared across subjects, a result suggesting private repertoires in all groups.

Synthesis of cDNA used 5'RACE (with 10-nucleotide random UMIs). TCRdb redid the calling of the 5' RACE reads with MiXCR, one entry per CDR3 protein. The table shows about 62,000 distinct CDR3 sequences, with around 3.8% occurring only once. PBMCs numbering 2 million and stored at -80 C yielded the unsorted libraries. V was pared by 6 bases and J by 4 bases, with 13 bases between. The V gene's germline CDR1 is SQVTM and CDR2 ANQGSEA. This CDR3 spans 13 amino acids. This sequence joins TRBV29-1 and TRBJ2-1, with D perhaps matching TRBD2 (6 bases). The TCR comes from a woman between 50 and 59 years old with multiple sclerosis. Material: PBMCs. This chain's CDR3 is CSVVRDSYNEQFF. The CDR3 coding sequence is TGCAGCGTCGTCCGGGACTCTTACAATGAGCAGTTCTTC.